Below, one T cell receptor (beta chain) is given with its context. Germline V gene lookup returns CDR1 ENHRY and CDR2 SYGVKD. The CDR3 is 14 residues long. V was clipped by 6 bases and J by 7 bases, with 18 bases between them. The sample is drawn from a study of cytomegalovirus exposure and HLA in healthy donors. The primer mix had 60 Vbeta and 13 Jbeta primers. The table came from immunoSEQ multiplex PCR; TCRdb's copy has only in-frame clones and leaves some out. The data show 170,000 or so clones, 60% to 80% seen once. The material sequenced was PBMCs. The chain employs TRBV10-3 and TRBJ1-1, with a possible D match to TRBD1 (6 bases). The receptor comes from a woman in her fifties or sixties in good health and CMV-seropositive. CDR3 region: CAIRRPGQSDEAFF. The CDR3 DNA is TGTGCCATCAGGAGACCTGGACAGAGCGATGAAGCTTTCTTT.